This TCR beta chain was recovered during a study of CD4 and CD8 cells across lung adenocarcinoma regions. TCRdb re-called the PCR reads through MiXCR, storing one row per CDR3 protein. The repertoire holds about 12,000 distinct CDR3 sequences, about 45% seen once, with roughly 27% in the top ten. The junction had 9 bases not matched to a gene; V was cut back by 2 bases and J by 13 bases. CDR3 length: 15 residues. Germline loops: CDR1 MNHNS, CDR2 SASEGT. This clonotype was found many times. The patients had localized lung adenocarcinoma, a non-small cell subtype. This chain links TRBV6-1 with TRBJ2-1, with TRBD1 identical over 12 bases. Sequenced sample: CD8+ T cells from the margin of a lung tumor. This TCR derives from a male donor with lung adenocarcinoma. The CD4 and CD8 labels of this study may be unreliable. The CDR3 bases are TGTGCCAGCAGTGAACCGGGACAGGGGGCCAACATTCAGTTCTTC. Protein sequence: CASSEPGQGANIQFF.